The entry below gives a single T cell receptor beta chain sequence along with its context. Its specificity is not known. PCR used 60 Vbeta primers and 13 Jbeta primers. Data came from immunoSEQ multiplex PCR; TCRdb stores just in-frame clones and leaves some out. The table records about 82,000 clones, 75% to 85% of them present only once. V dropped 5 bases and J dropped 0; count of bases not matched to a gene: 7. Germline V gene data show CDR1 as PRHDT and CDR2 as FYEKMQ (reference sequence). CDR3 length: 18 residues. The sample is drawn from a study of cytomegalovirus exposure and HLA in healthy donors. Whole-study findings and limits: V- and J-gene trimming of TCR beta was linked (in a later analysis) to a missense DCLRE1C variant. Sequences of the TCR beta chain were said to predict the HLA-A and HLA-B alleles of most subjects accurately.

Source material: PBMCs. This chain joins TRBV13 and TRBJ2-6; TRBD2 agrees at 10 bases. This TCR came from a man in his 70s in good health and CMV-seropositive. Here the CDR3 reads CASSPGTSVSSGANVLTF. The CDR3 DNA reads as TGTGCCAGCAGCCCAGGGACTAGCGTGAGCTCTGGGGCCAACGTCCTGACTTTC.